This T cell receptor (beta chain) was profiled in a study of blood T cell repertoires in COVID-19. In the study overall: PBMCs, B-cell-depleted T cells, or T cells were the source of the cDNA or gDNA that made up the material.

Germline lookup yields CDR1 KGHSH and CDR2 LQKENI. The CDR3 is 17 residues long. Trimming removed 2 bases from V and 4 bases from J, with 19 bases in between. In the original processing: How many nucleated cells were present was estimated from reference gene primer amplification. The table came from immunoSEQ multiplex PCR; TCRdb's copy has only in-frame clones and leaves some out. The DNA gave D and trimming, while V, J and clone size come from that table. The sample contains a few hundred thousand clones, around 88% of which appear only once. This clone was counted a few times. The chain combines TRBV18 with TRBJ2-3; D is perhaps TRBD2 (5 bases). The sample consisted of peripheral blood. This TCR was sampled from a woman aged 45 to 65 with acute or convalescent COVID-19. The CDR3 coding sequence is TGTGCCAGCTCACCATATAGTAGCGCTAGACGCGCAGATACGCAGTATTTT. Its protein product is CASSPYSSARRADTQYF.